This passage covers 21 T cell receptor beta chains from one sample sequenced in a study of shared clonotypes between healthy human individuals. The repertoire was sequenced with immunoSEQ multiplex PCR; TCRdb's copy has only in-frame clones and lacks some. The repertoire holds around 2.5 million clones, under 95% seen once, with 0.36% in the top ten. The sequencing sample was made of naive CD4+ T cells from PBMCs. Specified subset: CD45RA+ positively selected. The receptor set was obtained from a man younger than 35 in good health. Some clones in this sample may be carry-over from other donors' samples.

CDR3 coding DNA: TGTGCCAGCAGCTTGAGGTGGACAGGGAACAATGAGCAGTTCTTC. Protein product: CASSLRWTGNNEQFF. The rearrangement links TRBV5-6 to TRBJ2-1, with 8 bases aligning to TRBD1. The CDR3 sequence is 15 residues long. Trimming took 1 base from V and 5 from J; bases not matched to a gene: 5. CDR1 is SGHDT, CDR2 YYEEEE, per germline.

V usage is TRBV11-2 and J usage is TRBJ2-7; TRBD2 aligns across 11 bases. The CDR3 extends over 17 amino acids. V dropped 5 bases and J dropped 0; count of bases not matched to a gene: 9. Germline V gene lookup returns CDR1 SGHAT and CDR2 FQNNGV. As DNA, the CDR3 is TGTGCCAGCAGCCTCTACACTCTAGCGGGGGGCTCCTACGAGCAGTACTTC. It codes for CASSLYTLAGGSYEQYF.

CDR3 sequence reads: CATSRLSNEEQFF. The CDR3 nucleotides are TGTGCCACTTCTAGGCTCTCAAATGAAGAGCAGTTCTTC. This chain joins TRBV6-1 and TRBJ2-1; D remains unclear. This CDR3 is built from 13 residues. Trimming took 10 bases from V and 10 from J, leaving 20 bases between them. Germline V gives CDR1 MNHNS, CDR2 SASEGT.

This chain links TRBV6-1 with TRBJ2-5; D unresolved. The CDR3 is 13 residues long. V was clipped by 3 bases and J by 7 bases, with 12 bases between them. Germline V lookup: CDR1 MNHNS, CDR2 SASEGT. CDR3 region: CASSDVIIGTQYF. The CDR3 DNA reads TGTGCCAGCAGTGACGTAATAATCGGGACCCAGTACTTC.

This rearrangement joins TRBV27 to TRBJ2-6; perhaps TRBD2 as D (5 bases). V dropped 3 bases and J dropped 5 bases, with 17 bases sitting between them. CDR1 and CDR2 from the germline V gene are MNHEY and SMNVEV (reference sequence). The CDR3 totals 17 residues. Here the CDR3 DNA reads TGTGCCAGCAGTTTCCTACCGGAGGACCCCTGGGCCAACGTCCTGACTTTC. Translation gives CASSFLPEDPWANVLTF.

The chain has TRBV30 and TRBJ2-7; a possible D gene is TRBD2 (5 bases). Germline loops: CDR1 GTSNPN, CDR2 SVGIG (reference sequence). V shed 2 bases and J shed 3 bases, with 14 bases lying between them. The CDR3 is 14 residues long. CDR3: CAWSFGLGSYEQYF. As DNA, the CDR3 is TGTGCCTGGAGTTTCGGGCTTGGGAGCTACGAGCAGTACTTC. The full variable domain, its missing parts supplied by reference TRBV30 and TRBJ2-7, is SQTIHQWPATLVQPVGSPLSLECTVEGTSNPNLYWYRQAAGRGLQLLFYSVGIGQISSEVPQNLSASRPQDRQFILSSKKLLLSDSGFYLCAWSFGLGSYEQYFGPGTRLTVT.

The rearrangement links TRBV7-3 to TRBJ2-1; 10 bases are a match to TRBD2. The CDR3 loop spans 16 amino acids. V dropped 5 bases and J dropped 2; count of bases not matched to a gene: 6. The V gene's germline CDR1 is SGHTA and CDR2 FQGTGA. The CDR3 protein is CASSRLAGDTYNEQFF. The CDR3 DNA reads as TGTGCCAGCAGCCGTCTAGCGGGGGATACCTACAATGAGCAGTTCTTC.

This sequence joins TRBV28 and TRBJ2-5, with TRBD1 matching 10 bases. The CDR3 runs to 15 residues. Germline lookup yields CDR1 MDHEN and CDR2 SYDVKM. Trimming removed 6 bases from V and 9 bases from J; junction bases left unmatched: 13. The CDR3 nucleotides are TGTGCCAGCAGAAAACCGGGACAGGGGACAATGGCCCAGTACTTC. Amino acids: CASRKPGQGTMAQYF.

This chain links TRBV28 with TRBJ2-7, with D unclear. The V gene lost 7 bases and the J gene lost 6 bases, with 13 bases spanning the gap. The CDR3 is made up of 12 amino acids. Per the germline V gene, CDR1 is MDHEN and CDR2 is SYDVKM. The CDR3 sequence: CASTSAPLEQYF. CDR3 DNA: TGTGCCAGCACCTCAGCGCCCCTCGAGCAGTACTTC. The whole variable domain, filled in from reference TRBV28 and TRBJ2-7, reads DVKVTQSSRYLVKRTGEKVFLECVQDMDHENMFWYRQDPGLGLRLIYFSYDVKMKEKGDIPEGYSVSREKKERFSLILESASTNQTSMYLCASTSAPLEQYFGPGTRLTVT.

This chain connects TRBV11-2 to TRBJ2-7; 9 bases map to TRBD1. The V and J ends lost 5 bases and 6 bases, in that order; junction bases with no gene match: 8. The CDR3 has 14 residues. CDR1 and CDR2 from the germline V gene are SGHAT and FQNNGV. The CDR3 loop reads CASSRDRVDSEQYF. The CDR3 DNA sequence: TGTGCCAGCAGCCGGGACAGGGTTGATAGCGAGCAGTACTTC.

This clone has just one count. The chain couples TRBV5-1 to TRBJ2-1; 9 nucleotides align to TRBD1. Germline assignment: CDR1 SGHRS and CDR2 YFSETQ. V was clipped by 3 bases and J by 0 bases; unmatched bases: 4. This CDR3 is 16 amino acids long. The CDR3 DNA is TGCGCCAGCAGCTCGGGGGACAGGGACTCCTACAATGAGCAGTTCTTC. Encoded protein: CASSSGDRDSYNEQFF.

About this clone itself: Distinct nucleotide sequences in the sample also encode this CDR3. V is TRBV27 and J is TRBJ2-5; D is uncertain. The germline V gene encodes CDR1 MNHEY and CDR2 SMNVEV (reference sequence). The CDR3 is made up of 13 amino acids. The V gene lost 3 bases and the J gene lost 2 bases, with 7 bases spanning the gap. The CDR3 DNA sequence: TGTGCCAGCAGTTTCCGGAGACAAGAGACCCAGTACTTC. It specifies CASSFRRQETQYF.

Only a few counts were recorded for this clone. The chain uses TRBV10-3 and TRBJ1-3; TRBD1 aligns across 7 bases. Germline V CDR1 and CDR2: ENHRY, SYGVKD. This CDR3 spans 13 amino acids. V lost 6 bases and J lost 4; bases outside the gene matches: 3. CDR3 amino acids: CAIRATGGNTIYF. The CDR3, as DNA: TGTGCCATCAGGGCGACAGGGGGAAACACCATATATTTT.

In its sample, this clone was seen once. V gene TRBV7-2 combines with J gene TRBJ1-1; TRBD1 matches at 7 bases. The CDR3 contains 16 residues. CDR1 SGHTA and CDR2 FQGNSA come from the germline V gene. With V trimmed by 4 bases and J by 4 bases, 12 bases remained unmatched. The CDR3 loop reads CASSSPLGRGITEAFF. For the CDR3, the DNA is TGTGCCAGCAGCTCCCCACTCGGCAGGGGGATCACTGAAGCTTTCTTT.

This clone was picked up one time. The chain recombines TRBV11-2 with TRBJ1-3, with D perhaps matching TRBD1 (5 bases). Trimming left V 5 bases short and J 3 bases short, with 17 bases between. This CDR3 has 16 amino acids. Per the germline V gene, CDR1 is SGHAT and CDR2 is FQNNGV. CDR3 in DNA: TGTGCCAGCAGCATGGGACTCCAAGGGTATGGAAACACCATATATTTT. It codes for CASSMGLQGYGNTIYF. Looking up the rest from reference TRBV11-2 and TRBJ1-3 gives the full variable domain: EAGVAQSPRYKIIEKRQSVAFWCNPISGHATLYWYQQILGQGPKLLIQFQNNGVVDDSQLPKDRFSAERLKGVDSTLKIQPAKLEDSAVYLCASSMGLQGYGNTIYFGEGSWLTVV.

The chain couples TRBV5-4 to TRBJ1-2, with 8 bases lining up with TRBD1. Germline values: CDR1 SGHNT, CDR2 YYREEE (reference sequence). The V gene end was trimmed by 6 bases and the J gene end by 2 bases; junction bases not matched to a gene: 9. The CDR3 length is 15 residues. The DNA of the CDR3 is TGTGCCAGCACCGGGACAGGCAAAGCCAACTATGGCTACACCTTC. It is translated as CASTGTGKANYGYTF.

This clone was detected only once. The genes are TRBV27 and TRBJ2-1; TRBD2 aligns across 10 bases. The CDR3 has 14 residues. Trimming at V came to 7 bases and at J to 6 bases, leaving 6 bases not matched to a gene. Per the germline V gene, CDR1 is MNHEY and CDR2 is SMNVEV (reference sequence). The CDR3 is CASNGLAGANEQFF. The CDR3 bases are TGTGCCAGCAATGGGCTAGCGGGAGCCAATGAGCAGTTCTTC.

This chain links TRBV28 with TRBJ2-1; no definite D call. Germline CDR1 MDHEN, CDR2 SYDVKM. V shed 3 bases and J shed 8 bases, with 11 bases lying between them. CDR3 size: 13 residues. The CDR3 sequence: CASSFRGFDEQFF. CDR3 sequence (DNA): TGTGCCAGCAGTTTCCGAGGATTCGATGAGCAGTTCTTC.

V is TRBV4-3 and J is TRBJ2-2; either TRBD1 or TRBD2 may fit D (5 bases each). This CDR3 has 15 residues. The V end lost 0 bases, the J end lost 6 bases, and 11 bases lay between the germline ends. Germline CDR1 and CDR2: LGHNA and YSLEER. As DNA, the CDR3 is TGCGCCAGCAGCCAAGAGGGGCAGGGACCCGGGGAGCTGTTTTTT. Translated: CASSQEGQGPGELFF.

This chain uses TRBV6-6 with TRBJ2-1; possibly TRBD2 for D (6 bases). The germline gives CDR1 MNHNY, CDR2 SVGAGI (reference sequence). The CDR3 length is 14 residues. The germline V and J ends were trimmed by 2 bases and 4 bases, with 9 bases remaining between them. The CDR3 protein is CASSYAREYNEQFF. DNA of the CDR3: TGTGCCAGCAGTTACGCCCGGGAGTACAATGAGCAGTTCTTC.

About this clone: At the DNA level, this CDR3 is encoded by other sequences in the same sample as well. The chain joins TRBV15 to TRBJ1-5; D gene ambiguous. V was shortened by 0 bases and J by 6 bases, with 6 bases between the two germline ends. Germline-derived CDR1 and CDR2 are LNHNV and YYDKDF (reference sequence). The CDR3 has 13 residues. DNA of the CDR3: TGTGCCACCAGCAGAGATAGGGTTCAGCCCCAGCATTTT. This gives the protein CATSRDRVQPQHF.